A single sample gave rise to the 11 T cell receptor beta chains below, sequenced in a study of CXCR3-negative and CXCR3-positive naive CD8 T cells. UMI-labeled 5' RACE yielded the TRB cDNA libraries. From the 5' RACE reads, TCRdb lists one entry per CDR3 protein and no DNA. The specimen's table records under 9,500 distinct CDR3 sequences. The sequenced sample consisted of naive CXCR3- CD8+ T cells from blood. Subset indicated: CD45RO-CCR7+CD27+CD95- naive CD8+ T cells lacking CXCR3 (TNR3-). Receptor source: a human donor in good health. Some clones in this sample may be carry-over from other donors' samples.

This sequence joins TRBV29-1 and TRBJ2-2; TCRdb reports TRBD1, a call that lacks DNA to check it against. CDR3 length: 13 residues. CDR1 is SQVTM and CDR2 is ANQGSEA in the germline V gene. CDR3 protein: CSVLGGFTGELFF.

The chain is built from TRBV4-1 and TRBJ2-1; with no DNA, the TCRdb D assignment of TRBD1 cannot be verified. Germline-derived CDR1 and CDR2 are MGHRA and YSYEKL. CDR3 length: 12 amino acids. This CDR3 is CASSQDGNQKFF.

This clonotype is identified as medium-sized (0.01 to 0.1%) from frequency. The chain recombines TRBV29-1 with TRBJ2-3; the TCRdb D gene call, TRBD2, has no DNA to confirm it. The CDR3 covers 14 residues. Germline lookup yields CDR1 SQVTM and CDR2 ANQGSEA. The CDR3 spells CSVVLAGGGDTQYF.

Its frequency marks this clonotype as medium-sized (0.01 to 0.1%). The CDR3 loop is CASSLSGSSYNEQFF. V and J are TRBV7-3 and TRBJ2-1. The CDR3 has 15 amino acids. Germline loops: CDR1 SGHTA, CDR2 FQGTGA. Complete variable domain (other parts from reference TRBV7-3 and TRBJ2-1): GAGVSQTPSNKVTEKGKYVELRCDPISGHTALYWYRQSLGQGPEFLIYFQGTGAADDSGLPNDRFFAVRPEGSVSTLKIQRTERGDSAVYLCASSLSGSSYNEQFFGPGTRLTVL.

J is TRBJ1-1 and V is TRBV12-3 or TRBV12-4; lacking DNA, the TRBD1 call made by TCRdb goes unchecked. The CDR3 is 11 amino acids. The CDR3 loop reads CASSPTGPAFF.

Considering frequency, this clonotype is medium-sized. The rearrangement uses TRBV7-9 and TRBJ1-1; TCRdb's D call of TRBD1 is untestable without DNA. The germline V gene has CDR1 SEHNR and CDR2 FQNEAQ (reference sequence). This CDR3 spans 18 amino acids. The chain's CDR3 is CASSLGPGTTEPYTEAFF.

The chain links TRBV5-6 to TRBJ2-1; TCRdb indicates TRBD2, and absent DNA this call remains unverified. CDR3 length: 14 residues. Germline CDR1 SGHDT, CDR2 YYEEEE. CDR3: CASSDSGRWNEQFF.

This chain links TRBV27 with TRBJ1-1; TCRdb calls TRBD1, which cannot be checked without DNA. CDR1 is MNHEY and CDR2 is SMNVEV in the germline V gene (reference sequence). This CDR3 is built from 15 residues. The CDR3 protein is CASSLGTGGGTEAFF.

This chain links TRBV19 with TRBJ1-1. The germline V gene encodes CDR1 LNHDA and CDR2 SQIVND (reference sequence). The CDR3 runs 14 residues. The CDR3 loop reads CASSIGPRQNEAFF.

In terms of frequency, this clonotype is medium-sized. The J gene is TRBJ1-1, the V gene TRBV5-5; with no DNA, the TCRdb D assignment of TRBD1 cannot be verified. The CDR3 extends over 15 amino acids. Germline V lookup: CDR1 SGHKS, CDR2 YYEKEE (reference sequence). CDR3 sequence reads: CASSPSGTGDTEAFF. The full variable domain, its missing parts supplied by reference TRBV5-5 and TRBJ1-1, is DAGVTQSPTHLIKTRGQQVTLRCSPISGHKSVSWYQQVLGQGPQFIFQYYEKEERGRGNFPDRFSARQFPNYSSELNVNALLLGDSALYLCASSPSGTGDTEAFFGQGTRLTVV.

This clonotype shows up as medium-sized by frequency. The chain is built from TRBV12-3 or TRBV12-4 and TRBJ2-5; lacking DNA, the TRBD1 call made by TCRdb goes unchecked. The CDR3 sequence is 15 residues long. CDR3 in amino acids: CASSNRDRKQETQYF.